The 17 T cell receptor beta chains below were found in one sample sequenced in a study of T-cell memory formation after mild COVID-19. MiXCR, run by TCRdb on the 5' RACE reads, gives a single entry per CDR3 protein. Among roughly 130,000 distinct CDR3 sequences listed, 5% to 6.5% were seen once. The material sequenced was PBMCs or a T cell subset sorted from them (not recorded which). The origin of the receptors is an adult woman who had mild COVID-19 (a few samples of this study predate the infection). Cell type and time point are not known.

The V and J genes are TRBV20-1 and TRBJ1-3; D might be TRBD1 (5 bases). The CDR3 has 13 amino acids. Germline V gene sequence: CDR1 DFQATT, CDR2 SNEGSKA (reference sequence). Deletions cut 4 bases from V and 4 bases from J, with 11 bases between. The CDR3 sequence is CSATGLSGNTIYF. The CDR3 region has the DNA TGCAGTGCTACAGGGTTATCAGGAAACACCATATATTTT.

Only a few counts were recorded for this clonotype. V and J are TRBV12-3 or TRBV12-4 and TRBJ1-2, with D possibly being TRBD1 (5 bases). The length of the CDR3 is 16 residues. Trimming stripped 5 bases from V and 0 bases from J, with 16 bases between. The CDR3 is CASSTLPRGANYGYTF. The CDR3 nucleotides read TGTGCCAGCAGTACCCTCCCGAGGGGAGCTAACTATGGCTACACCTTC.

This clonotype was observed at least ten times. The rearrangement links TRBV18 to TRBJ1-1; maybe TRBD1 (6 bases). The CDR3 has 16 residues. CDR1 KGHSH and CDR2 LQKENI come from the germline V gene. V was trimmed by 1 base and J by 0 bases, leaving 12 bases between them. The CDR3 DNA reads TGTGCCAGCTCACCACGATTAGGGGACATGAACACTGAAGCTTTCTTT. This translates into CASSPRLGDMNTEAFF. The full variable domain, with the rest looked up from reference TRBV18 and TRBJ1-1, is NAGVMQNPRHLVRRRGQEARLRCSPMKGHSHVYWYRQLPEEGLKFMVYLQKENIIDESGMPKERFSAEFPKEGPSILRIQQVVRGDSAAYFCASSPRLGDMNTEAFFGQGTRLTVV.

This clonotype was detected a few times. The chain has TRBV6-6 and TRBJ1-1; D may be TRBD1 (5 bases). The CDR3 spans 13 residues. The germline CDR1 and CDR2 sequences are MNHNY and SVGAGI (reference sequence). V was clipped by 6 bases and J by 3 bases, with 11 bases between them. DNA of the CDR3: TGTGCCAGCAGACCCGACAGCTACACTGAAGCTTTCTTT. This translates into CASRPDSYTEAFF.

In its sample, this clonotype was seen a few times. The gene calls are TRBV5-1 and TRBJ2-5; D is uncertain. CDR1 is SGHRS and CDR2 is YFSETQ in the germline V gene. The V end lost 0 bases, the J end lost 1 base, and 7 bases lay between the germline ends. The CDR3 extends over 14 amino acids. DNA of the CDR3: TGCGCCAGCAGCTTGGGGGCACTCCAAGAGACCCAGTACTTC. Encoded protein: CASSLGALQETQYF. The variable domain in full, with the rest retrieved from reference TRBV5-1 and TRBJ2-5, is KAGVTQTPRYLIKTRGQQVTLSCSPISGHRSVSWYQQTPGQGLQFLFEYFSETQRNKGNFPGRFSGRQFSNSRSEMNVSTLELGDSALYLCASSLGALQETQYFGPGTRLLVL.

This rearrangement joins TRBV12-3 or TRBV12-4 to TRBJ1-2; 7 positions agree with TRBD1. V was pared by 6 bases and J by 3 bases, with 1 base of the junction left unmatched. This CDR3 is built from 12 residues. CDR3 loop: CASSRGDYGYTF. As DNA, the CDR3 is TGTGCCAGCAGCAGGGGGGACTATGGCTACACCTTC.

The CDR3 bases are TGTGCCAGCAGCTGGGGATTCGGTGAGCAGTTCTTC. This gives the protein CASSWGFGEQFF. V usage is TRBV5-6 and J usage is TRBJ2-1; no clear D gene. This CDR3 is 12 amino acids long. Trimming cost V 3 bases and J 9 bases, with 10 bases left between them. Germline V lookup: CDR1 SGHDT, CDR2 YYEEEE.

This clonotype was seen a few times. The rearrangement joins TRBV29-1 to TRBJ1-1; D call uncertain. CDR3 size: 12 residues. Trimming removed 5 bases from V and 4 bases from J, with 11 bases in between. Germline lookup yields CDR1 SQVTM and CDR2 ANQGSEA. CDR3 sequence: CSVQARFTEAFF. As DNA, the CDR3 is TGCAGCGTTCAGGCCCGGTTCACTGAAGCTTTCTTT.

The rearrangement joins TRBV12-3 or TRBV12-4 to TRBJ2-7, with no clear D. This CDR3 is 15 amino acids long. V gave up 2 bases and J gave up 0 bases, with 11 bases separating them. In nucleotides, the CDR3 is TGTGCCAGCAGTTTACGTCACGGCGTCTCCTACGAGCAGTACTTC. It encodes CASSLRHGVSYEQYF.

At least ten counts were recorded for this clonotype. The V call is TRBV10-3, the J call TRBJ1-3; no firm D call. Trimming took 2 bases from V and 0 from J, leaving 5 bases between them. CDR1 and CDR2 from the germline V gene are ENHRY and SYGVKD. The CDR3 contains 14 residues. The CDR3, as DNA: TGTGCCATCAGTGAGAAGGGCTCTGGAAACACCATATATTTT. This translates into CAISEKGSGNTIYF.

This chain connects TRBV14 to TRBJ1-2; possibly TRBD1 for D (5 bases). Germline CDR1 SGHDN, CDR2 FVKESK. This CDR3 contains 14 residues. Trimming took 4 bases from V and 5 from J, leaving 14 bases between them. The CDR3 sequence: CASSPGQTGYGYTF. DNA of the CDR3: TGTGCCAGCAGCCCAGGGCAGACTGGGTATGGCTACACCTTC.

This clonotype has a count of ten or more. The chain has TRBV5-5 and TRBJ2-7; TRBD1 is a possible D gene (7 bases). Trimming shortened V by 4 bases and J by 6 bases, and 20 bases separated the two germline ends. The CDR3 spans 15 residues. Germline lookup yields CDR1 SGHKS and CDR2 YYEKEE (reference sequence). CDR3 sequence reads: CASSAITTGRGEQYF. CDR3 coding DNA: TGTGCCAGCAGCGCGATAACGACAGGGCGGGGCGAGCAGTACTTC.

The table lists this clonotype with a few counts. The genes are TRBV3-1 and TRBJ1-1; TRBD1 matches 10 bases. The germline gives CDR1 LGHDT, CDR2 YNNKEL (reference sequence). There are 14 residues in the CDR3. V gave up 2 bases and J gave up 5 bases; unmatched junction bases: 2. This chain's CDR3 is CASSQRDRGTEAFF. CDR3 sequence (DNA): TGTGCCAGCAGCCAAAGGGACAGGGGAACTGAAGCTTTCTTT. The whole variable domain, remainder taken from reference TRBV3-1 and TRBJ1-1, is DTAVSQTPKYLVTQMGNDKSIKCEQNLGHDTMYWYKQDSKKFLKIMFSYNNKELIINETVPNRFSPKSPDKAHLNLHINSLELGDSAVYFCASSQRDRGTEAFFGQGTRLTVV.

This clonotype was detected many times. The CDR3 nucleotides read TGTGCCACCAGGGTAGGCGGGCAAGAGACCCAGTACTTC. Encoded protein: CATRVGGQETQYF. The chain combines TRBV6-5 with TRBJ2-5; TRBD1 or TRBD2 may be the D gene (5 bases each). Trimming removed 10 bases at V and 2 bases at J, with 14 bases between. This CDR3 has 13 residues. The V gene's germline CDR1 is MNHEY and CDR2 SVGAGI.

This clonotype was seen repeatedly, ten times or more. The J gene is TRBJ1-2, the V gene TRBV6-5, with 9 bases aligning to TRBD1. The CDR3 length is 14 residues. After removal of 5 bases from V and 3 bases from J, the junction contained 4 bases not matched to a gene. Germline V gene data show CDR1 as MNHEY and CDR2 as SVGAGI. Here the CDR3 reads CASSDRDRDYGYTF. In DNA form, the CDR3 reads TGTGCCAGCAGTGACCGGGACAGGGACTATGGCTACACCTTC.

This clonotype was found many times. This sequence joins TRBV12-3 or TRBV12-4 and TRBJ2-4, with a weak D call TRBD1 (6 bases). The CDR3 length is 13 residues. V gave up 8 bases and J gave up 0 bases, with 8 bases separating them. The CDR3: CASLGAAKNIQYF. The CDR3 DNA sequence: TGTGCCAGCTTGGGGGCAGCCAAAAACATTCAGTACTTC.

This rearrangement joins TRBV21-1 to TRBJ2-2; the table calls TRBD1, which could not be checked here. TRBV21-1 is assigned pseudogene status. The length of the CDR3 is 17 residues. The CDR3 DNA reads TGTGCCAGCAGCCGTCAAAGCCGGGACGATAACACCGGGGAGCTGTTTTTT. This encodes CASSRQSRDDNTGELFF.